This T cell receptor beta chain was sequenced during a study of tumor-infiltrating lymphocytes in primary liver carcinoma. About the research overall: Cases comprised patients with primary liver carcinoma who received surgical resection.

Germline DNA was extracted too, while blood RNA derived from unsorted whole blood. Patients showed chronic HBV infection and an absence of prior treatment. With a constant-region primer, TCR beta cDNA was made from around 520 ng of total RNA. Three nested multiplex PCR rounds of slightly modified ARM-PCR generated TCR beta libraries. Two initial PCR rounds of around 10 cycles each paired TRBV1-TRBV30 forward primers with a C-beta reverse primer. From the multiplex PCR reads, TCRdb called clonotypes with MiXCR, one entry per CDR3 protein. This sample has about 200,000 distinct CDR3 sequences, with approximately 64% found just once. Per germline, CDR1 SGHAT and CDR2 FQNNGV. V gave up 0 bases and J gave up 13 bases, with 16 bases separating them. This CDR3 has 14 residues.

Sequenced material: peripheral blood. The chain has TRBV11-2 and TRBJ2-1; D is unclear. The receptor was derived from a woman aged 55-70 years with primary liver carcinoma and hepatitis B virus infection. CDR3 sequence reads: CASSLDGNLNVQFF. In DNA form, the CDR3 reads TGTGCCAGCAGCTTAGATGGGAACCTCAATGTTCAGTTCTTC.